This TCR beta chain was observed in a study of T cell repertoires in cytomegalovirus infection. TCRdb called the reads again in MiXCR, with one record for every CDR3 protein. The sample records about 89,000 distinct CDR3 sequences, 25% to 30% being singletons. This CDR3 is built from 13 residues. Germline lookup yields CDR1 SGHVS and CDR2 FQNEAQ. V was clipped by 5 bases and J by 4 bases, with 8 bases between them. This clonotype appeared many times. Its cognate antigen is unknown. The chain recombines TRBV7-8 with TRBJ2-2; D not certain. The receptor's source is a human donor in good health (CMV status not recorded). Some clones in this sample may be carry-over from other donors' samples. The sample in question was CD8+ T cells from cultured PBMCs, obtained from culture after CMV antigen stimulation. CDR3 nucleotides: TGTGCCAGCAGCCGAAGCCCCACCGGGGAGCTGTTTTTT. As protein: CASSRSPTGELFF.